A selection of T cell receptor beta chains follows, all from one sample in a study of blood T cells in healthy people across ages. TCRdb fed the 5' RACE reads into MiXCR, producing one record per CDR3 protein. The sample consists of over 1.5 million distinct CDR3 sequences, about 50% of them appearing once. The sequenced material came from blood. All receptors come from a woman aged 40 to 50 in good health. Each CDR3 is given with its conserved first and last residue. The D gene is left open where the match is weak. Clone size is not always given. Where it is, it says once, few, many or a class for expanded clones.

D: TRBD1
V: TRBV11-1
J: TRBJ2-6
size: few
CDR3: CASSLSPLRDSLSGANVLTF
DNA: TGTGCCAGCAGCTTATCTCCCCTCCGGGACAGCCTCTCTGGGGCCAACGTCCTGACTTTC

D: .
V: TRBV2
J: TRBJ1-5
size: .
CDR3: CASSFPNSNQPQHF
DNA: TGTGCCAGCAGTTTCCCCAATAGCAATCAGCCCCAGCATTTT

D: TRBD2
V: TRBV4-3
J: TRBJ2-7
size: .
CDR3: CASSQSVLAGGTSYEQYF
DNA: TGCGCCAGCAGCCAAAGCGTACTAGCGGGGGGGACCTCCTACGAGCAGTACTTC

D: .
V: TRBV29-1
J: TRBJ1-2
size: .
CDR3: CSVEAVQDNYGYTF
DNA: TGCAGCGTTGAAGCTGTCCAGGACAACTATGGCTACACCTTC

D: .
V: TRBV10-3
J: TRBJ1-2
size: .
CDR3: CAISYGPRDDGHTF
DNA: TGTGCCATCAGTTACGGACCCAGAGACGATGGCCACACCTTC

D: .
V: TRBV6-2/TRBV6-3
J: TRBJ2-3
size: few
CDR3: CASSTGIADTQYF
DNA: TGTGCCAGCAGTACAGGGATAGCAGATACGCAGTATTTT

D: TRBD1
V: TRBV9
J: TRBJ2-1
size: .
CDR3: CASSVGGGCNEQFF
DNA: TGTGCCAGCAGCGTAGGAGGGGGCTGCAATGAGCAGTTCTTC

D: .
V: TRBV20-1
J: TRBJ1-1
size: .
CDR3: CSARGYLGGGTEAFF
DNA: TGCAGCGCTAGAGGGTATCTCGGAGGGGGCACTGAAGCTTTCTTT

D: TRBD1
V: TRBV5-6
J: TRBJ1-2
size: .
CDR3: CASIRDRGYGYTF
DNA: TGTGCCAGCATCCGAGACAGGGGATATGGCTACACCTTC

D: TRBD1
V: TRBV6-5
J: TRBJ2-5
size: .
CDR3: CASSSGQGAGRETQYF
DNA: TGTGCCAGCAGTTCAGGACAGGGCGCCGGCCGAGAGACCCAGTACTTC

D: TRBD2
V: TRBV27
J: TRBJ2-1
size: few
CDR3: CASTSVASGYNEQFF
DNA: TGTGCCAGCACCTCGGTGGCTAGCGGATACAATGAGCAGTTCTTC

D: TRBD1
V: TRBV27
J: TRBJ2-1
size: .
CDR3: CAGSIRDSVNEQFF
DNA: TGTGCCGGCAGTATCCGGGACAGTGTAAATGAGCAGTTCTTC

D: TRBD1
V: TRBV25-1
J: TRBJ1-6
size: .
CDR3: CASSDRDRVYSPLHF
DNA: TGTGCCAGCAGTGACCGGGACAGGGTATACTCACCCCTCCACTTT

D: TRBD1
V: TRBV3-1
J: TRBJ2-7
size: many
CDR3: CASSQEQGSYEQYF
DNA: TGTGCCAGCAGCCAAGAACAGGGGTCCTACGAGCAGTACTTC

D: .
V: TRBV20-1
J: TRBJ1-2
size: .
CDR3: CSARDPARVQVYGYTF
DNA: TGCAGTGCTAGAGATCCGGCGAGGGTTCAGGTCTATGGCTACACCTTC

D: TRBD1
V: TRBV9
J: TRBJ2-1
size: many
CDR3: CASSVGGRGLDEQFF
DNA: TGTGCCAGCAGCGTAGGGGGTAGGGGGCTGGATGAGCAGTTCTTC

D: .
V: TRBV7-2
J: TRBJ2-1
size: few
CDR3: CASSGVFTGEQFF
DNA: TGTGCCAGCAGTGGGGTATTCACAGGTGAGCAGTTCTTC

D: .
V: TRBV6-2/TRBV6-3
J: TRBJ2-1
size: .
CDR3: CASSYRSLGYNEQFF
DNA: TGTGCCAGCAGTTATAGGTCCCTAGGTTACAATGAGCAGTTCTTC

D: .
V: TRBV9
J: TRBJ1-2
size: few
CDR3: CASSVVRRDGYGYTF
DNA: TGTGCCAGCAGCGTAGTCCGCAGGGATGGGTATGGCTACACCTTC

D: .
V: TRBV5-5
J: TRBJ2-3
size: few
CDR3: CASSFNDGGYSDTQYF
DNA: TGTGCCAGCAGCTTCAATGACGGTGGGTATTCGGATACGCAGTATTTT

D: .
V: TRBV4-1
J: TRBJ1-1
size: .
CDR3: CASSQQDLNTEAFF
DNA: TGCGCCAGCAGCCAACAGGACCTGAACACTGAAGCTTTCTTT

D: TRBD1
V: TRBV6-5
J: TRBJ2-1
size: few
CDR3: CASSYSGDRVFNEQFF
DNA: TGTGCCAGCAGTTACTCAGGGGACAGGGTATTCAATGAGCAGTTCTTC

D: .
V: TRBV6-5
J: TRBJ2-5
size: .
CDR3: CASSYRTDWAGTQYF
DNA: TGTGCCAGCAGTTACCGAACCGACTGGGCTGGGACCCAGTACTTC

D: .
V: TRBV2
J: TRBJ2-3
size: .
CDR3: CASSPGQRSDTQYF
DNA: TGTGCCAGCAGCCCGGGACAAAGGTCCGATACGCAGTATTTT

D: TRBD1
V: TRBV11-2
J: TRBJ2-5
size: .
CDR3: CASSLRLRTGHRETQYF
DNA: TGTGCCAGCAGCTTGCGGTTGCGGACAGGGCACAGGGAGACCCAGTACTTC

D: TRBD1
V: TRBV6-4
J: TRBJ2-3
size: few
CDR3: CASARQGRGADTQYF
DNA: TGTGCCAGCGCCCGACAGGGAAGGGGAGCAGATACGCAGTATTTT

D: TRBD1
V: TRBV11-2
J: TRBJ2-7
size: few
CDR3: CASSLFPPGQGDEDQYF
DNA: TGTGCCAGCAGCTTATTCCCTCCGGGACAGGGGGATGAAGACCAGTACTTC

D: .
V: TRBV7-6
J: TRBJ1-6
size: .
CDR3: CASSLADDSPLHF
DNA: TGTGCCAGCAGCTTAGCAGACGATTCACCCCTCCACTTT

D: .
V: TRBV20-1
J: TRBJ1-2
size: .
CDR3: CSASGPVGGYTF
DNA: TGCAGTGCCTCCGGCCCGGTGGGCGGCTACACCTTC

D: TRBD1
V: TRBV7-9
J: TRBJ1-6
size: .
CDR3: CASRSDRAYNSPLHF
DNA: TGTGCCAGCAGGTCTGACAGGGCCTATAATTCACCCCTCCACTTT

D: TRBD1
V: TRBV15
J: TRBJ2-7
size: few
CDR3: CATSRQDRMGYEQYF
DNA: TGTGCCACCAGTCGACAGGACAGGATGGGCTACGAGCAGTACTTC

D: TRBD2
V: TRBV20-1
J: TRBJ2-1
size: .
CDR3: CSARGSGGTTYNEQFF
DNA: TGCAGTGCTAGGGGTAGCGGGGGTACTACCTACAATGAGCAGTTCTTC

D: TRBD1
V: TRBV29-1
J: TRBJ1-2
size: few
CDR3: CSVAGGTTLYGYTF
DNA: TGCAGCGTCGCAGGGGGCACGACCCTCTATGGCTACACCTTC

D: .
V: TRBV20-1
J: TRBJ2-5
size: few
CDR3: CSARDAGAPQETQYF
DNA: TGCAGTGCTAGAGATGCGGGGGCCCCCCAAGAGACCCAGTACTTC

D: .
V: TRBV7-2
J: TRBJ2-7
size: many
CDR3: CASSLDPQFSYEQYF
DNA: TGTGCCAGCAGCTTAGACCCCCAATTCTCCTACGAGCAGTACTTC

D: .
V: TRBV12-3/TRBV12-4
J: TRBJ2-5
size: few
CDR3: CASSFGGGRETQYF
DNA: TGTGCCAGCAGTTTCGGAGGGGGAAGAGAGACCCAGTACTTC

D: .
V: TRBV6-2/TRBV6-3
J: TRBJ1-2
size: .
CDR3: CASIEGFHGTQRYYGYTF
DNA: TGTGCCAGCATTGAGGGATTCCACGGGACTCAAAGGTACTATGGCTACACCTTC

D: TRBD2
V: TRBV6-2/TRBV6-3
J: TRBJ2-1
size: .
CDR3: CASSRRAGGDEQFF
DNA: TGTGCCAGCAGTAGACGAGCGGGGGGGGATGAGCAGTTCTTC

D: TRBD2
V: TRBV6-6
J: TRBJ2-1
size: .
CDR3: CASSSPGLASYEQFF
DNA: TGTGCCAGCAGTTCCCCAGGACTAGCGAGTTATGAGCAGTTCTTC

D: .
V: TRBV3-1
J: TRBJ2-2
size: .
CDR3: CASSQLSGELFF
DNA: TGTGCCAGCAGCCAGCTCTCCGGGGAGCTGTTTTTT

D: TRBD1
V: TRBV20-1
J: TRBJ2-5
size: .
CDR3: CSATKEGGGQYF
DNA: TGCAGTGCAACCAAAGAAGGGGGCGGGCAGTACTTC

D: TRBD1
V: TRBV12-3/TRBV12-4
J: TRBJ1-5
size: .
CDR3: CATQGENQPQHF
DNA: TGTGCCACCCAGGGGGAGAATCAGCCCCAGCATTTT

D: TRBD2
V: TRBV13
J: TRBJ2-4
size: .
CDR3: CASSLGLAGGREQYF
DNA: TGTGCCAGCAGCTTAGGCCTAGCGGGGGGGCGTGAGCAGTACTTC

D: TRBD2
V: TRBV27
J: TRBJ2-1
size: .
CDR3: CASSLVRVRAGGQFF
DNA: TGTGCCAGCAGTTTGGTCAGGGTGCGAGCGGGGGGACAGTTCTTC

D: TRBD1
V: TRBV6-5
J: TRBJ1-2
size: few
CDR3: CASSYAGTVDGYTF
DNA: TGTGCCAGCAGTTACGCCGGGACAGTCGATGGCTACACCTTC

D: .
V: TRBV15
J: TRBJ2-5
size: .
CDR3: CATSGRQDQETQYF
DNA: TGTGCCACCAGCGGTCGACAGGACCAAGAGACCCAGTACTTC

D: .
V: TRBV7-6
J: TRBJ2-5
size: .
CDR3: CASSLANRVALETQYF
DNA: TGTGCCAGCAGCTTAGCTAACAGGGTCGCTTTGGAGACCCAGTACTTC

D: .
V: TRBV29-1
J: TRBJ2-3
size: .
CDR3: CSVDRGGTSTDTQYF
DNA: TGCAGCGTTGACAGGGGGGGGACTAGCACAGATACGCAGTATTTT

D: .
V: TRBV5-1
J: TRBJ2-5
size: .
CDR3: CASSWGGNRPWETQYF
DNA: TGCGCCAGCAGCTGGGGTGGCAACCGCCCTTGGGAGACCCAGTACTTC